A single sample gave rise to the 7 T cell receptor beta chains below, sequenced in a study of response to subunit inactivated influenza vaccine. TCRdb reanalysed the RT-PCR reads using MiXCR and keeps one entry per CDR3 protein. The sample holds 500,000 or so distinct CDR3 sequences, approximately 15% seen once. The sample was CD4+ T cells sorted from PBMCs, taken around 25 months after vaccination. These TCRs come from a man between 50 and 69 years old who received an inactivated influenza vaccine.

This clonotype was found a few times. The chain couples TRBV20-1 to TRBJ2-7; D perhaps matches TRBD2 (6 bases). This CDR3 has 14 amino acids. Looked up from germline, CDR1 is DFQATT and CDR2 is SNEGSKA (reference sequence). Trimming left V 2 bases short and J 1 base short, with 12 bases between. In DNA form, the CDR3 reads TGCAGTGCTAGACCCTGGCGGGGATCCTACGAGCAGTACTTC. Translation gives CSARPWRGSYEQYF.

This clonotype was seen a handful of times. This rearrangement joins TRBV6-1 to TRBJ1-1; 7 bases are a match to TRBD1. The V gene end was trimmed by 6 bases and the J gene end by 5 bases; junction bases not matched to a gene: 12. This CDR3 is 15 amino acids long. Looked up from germline, CDR1 is MNHNS and CDR2 is SASEGT. The CDR3 sequence is CASSFATGWGTEAFF. The CDR3 region has the DNA TGTGCCAGCAGCTTTGCGACAGGGTGGGGAACTGAAGCTTTCTTT.

This chain uses TRBV20-1 with TRBJ2-7; 8 bases match TRBD1. Germline V gene sequence: CDR1 DFQATT, CDR2 SNEGSKA (reference sequence). The CDR3 is made up of 15 amino acids. Unmatched junction bases numbered 12, after V lost 5 bases and J lost 3 bases. This CDR3 is CSARIWDRSLYEQYF. CDR3 DNA: TGCAGTGCTCGAATTTGGGACAGGAGCCTCTACGAGCAGTACTTC.

V gene TRBV12-3 or TRBV12-4 combines with J gene TRBJ2-1, with D maybe TRBD1 (6 bases). V was pared by 6 bases and J by 4 bases, with 19 bases between. The CDR3 extends over 16 amino acids. CDR3 coding DNA: TGTGCCAGCAGATCCGGTTGGGCGCAGGGGTACAATGAGCAGTTCTTC. Translation: CASRSGWAQGYNEQFF.

The genes are TRBV4-2 and TRBJ1-1, with 11 bases aligning to TRBD1. Trimming at V came to 3 bases and at J to 4 bases, leaving 10 bases not matched to a gene. The CDR3 consists of 17 residues. The germline V gene has CDR1 LGHNA and CDR2 YNFKEQ. The CDR3 DNA is TGTGCCAGCAGCCAGGAAGAACTCGGGACAGGGGGCACTGAAGCTTTCTTT. Translation: CASSQEELGTGGTEAFF.

This clonotype was observed a handful of times. The CDR3 nucleotides are TGCAGCGTTGAACAGGGCTACAATGAGCAGTTCTTC. The encoded protein is CSVEQGYNEQFF. The V gene is TRBV29-1, the J gene TRBJ2-1, with D maybe TRBD1 (5 bases). Germline values: CDR1 SQVTM, CDR2 ANQGSEA. The CDR3 is made up of 12 amino acids. The germline V and J ends were trimmed by 2 bases and 3 bases, with 5 bases remaining between them.

The genes are TRBV28 and TRBJ2-5, with 7 bases fitting TRBD2. CDR1 and CDR2 (germline): MDHEN, SYDVKM. V was clipped by 7 bases and J by 4 bases; unmatched bases: 9. The length of the CDR3 is 14 residues. The CDR3, as DNA: TGTGCCAGCATCCCAGAGCGGGGACGAGAGACCCAGTACTTC. Residues: CASIPERGRETQYF.